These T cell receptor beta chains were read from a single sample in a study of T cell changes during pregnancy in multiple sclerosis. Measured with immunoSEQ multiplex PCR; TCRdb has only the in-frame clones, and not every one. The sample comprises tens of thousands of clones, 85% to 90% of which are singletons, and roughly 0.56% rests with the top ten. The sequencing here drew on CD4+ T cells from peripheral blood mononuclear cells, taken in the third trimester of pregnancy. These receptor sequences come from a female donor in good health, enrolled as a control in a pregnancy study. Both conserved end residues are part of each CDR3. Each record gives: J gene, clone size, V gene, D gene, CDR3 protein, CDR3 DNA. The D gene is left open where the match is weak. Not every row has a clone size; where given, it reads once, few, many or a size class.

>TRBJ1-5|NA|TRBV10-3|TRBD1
CATGQGDQPQHF
TGTGCCACCGGACAGGGGGATCAGCCCCAGCATTTT
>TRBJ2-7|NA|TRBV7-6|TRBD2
CASSEGLAGYEQYF
TGTGCCAGCAGTGAAGGACTAGCGGGGTACGAGCAGTACTTC
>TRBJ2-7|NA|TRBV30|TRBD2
CAWSLAGLGYEQYF
TGTGCCTGGAGTTTAGCGGGATTAGGCTACGAGCAGTACTTC
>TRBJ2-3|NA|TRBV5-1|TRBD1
CASSNRGLSTDTQYF
TGCGCCAGCAGCAATAGGGGGCTGAGCACAGATACGCAGTATTTT
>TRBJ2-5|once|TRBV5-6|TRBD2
CASSLVLAGGETQYF
TGTGCCAGCAGCTTGGTGCTAGCGGGGGGAGAGACCCAGTACTTC
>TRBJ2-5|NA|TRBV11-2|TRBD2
CASSLLAGVQETQYF
TGTGCCAGCAGCCTACTAGCGGGAGTTCAAGAGACCCAGTACTTC
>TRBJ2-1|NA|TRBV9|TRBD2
CASSAYLGGRGMKQFF
TGTGCCAGCAGCGCCTACCTAGGCGGGAGGGGAATGAAGCAGTTCTTC
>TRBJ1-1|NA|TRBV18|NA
CASSPRQFTEAFF
TGTGCCAGCTCACCACGACAGTTCACTGAAGCTTTCTTT
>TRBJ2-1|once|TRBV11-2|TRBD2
CASSPGLAGRNEQFF
TGTGCCAGCAGCCCAGGGCTAGCGGGGAGGAATGAGCAGTTCTTC
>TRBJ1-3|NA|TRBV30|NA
CAWSRGAKGNTIYF
TGTGCCTGGAGTCGGGGGGCTAAGGGAAACACCATATATTTT
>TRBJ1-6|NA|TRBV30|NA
CAWSVGQRFNSPLHF
TGTGCCTGGAGTGTTGGACAGCGCTTTAATTCACCCCTCCACTTT
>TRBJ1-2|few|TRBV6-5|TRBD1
CASGDRGLYGYTF
TGTGCCAGTGGGGACAGGGGGCTGTATGGCTACACCTTC
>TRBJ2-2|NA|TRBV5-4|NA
CASSIVGGVNTGELFF
TGTGCCAGCAGCATTGTAGGGGGGGTGAACACCGGGGAGCTGTTTTTT
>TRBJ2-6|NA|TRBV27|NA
CASSGQVAGANVLTF
TGTGCCAGCAGTGGCCAGGTGGCGGGGGCCAACGTCCTGACTTTC
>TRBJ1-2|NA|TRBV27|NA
CASSLDGANYGYTF
TGTGCCAGCAGTCTAGACGGGGCTAACTATGGCTACACCTTC
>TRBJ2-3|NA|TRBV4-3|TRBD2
CASSQEIGTSGYTDTQYF
TGCGCCAGCAGCCAAGAAATCGGGACTAGCGGGTACACAGATACGCAGTATTTT
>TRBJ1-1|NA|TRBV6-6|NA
CASSYGATEAFF
TGTGCCAGCAGTTACGGAGCAACTGAAGCTTTCTTT
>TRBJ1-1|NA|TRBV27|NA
CASSRDTLSTEAFF
TGTGCCAGCAGTAGGGACACCCTGAGCACTGAAGCTTTCTTT
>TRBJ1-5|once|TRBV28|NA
CASIAGGGNQPQHF
TGTGCCAGCATCGCCGGTGGAGGCAATCAGCCCCAGCATTTT
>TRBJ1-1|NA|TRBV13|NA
CASSFNRNTEAFF
TGTGCCAGCAGCTTTAACAGAAACACTGAAGCTTTCTTT
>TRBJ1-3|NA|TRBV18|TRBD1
CASSPQETGATGNTIYF
TGTGCCAGCTCACCACAGGAGACAGGGGCCACTGGAAACACCATATATTTT
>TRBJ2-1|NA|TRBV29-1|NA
CSVEDRRGRYNEQFF
TGCAGCGTTGAAGATCGGAGGGGGCGCTACAATGAGCAGTTCTTC
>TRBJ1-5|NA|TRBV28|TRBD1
CASSLSQAGGRSQHF
TGTGCCAGCAGTTTATCCCAGGCAGGGGGTAGGTCCCAGCATTTT